Below, 17 T cell receptor beta chains from the same sample are listed, as sequenced in a study of T cell responses to AZD1222 COVID-19 vaccine. Produced via immunoSEQ multiplex PCR; TCRdb's table is partial and in-frame only. The sample has 120,000 to 150,000 clones, around 93% seen once. The sequencing used peripheral blood, collected on day 0 of AZD1222 vaccination. These receptor sequences come from an adult in good health.

This rearrangement joins TRBV5-6 to TRBJ1-3, with 8 bases that match TRBD1. The germline CDR1 and CDR2 sequences are SGHDT and YYEEEE. J lost 1 base, V lost 2 bases, and 5 bases had no gene match. The CDR3 is 16 amino acids. The CDR3 protein is CASSLGQGPSGNTIYF. In nucleotides, the CDR3 is TGTGCCAGCAGCTTAGGACAGGGCCCTTCTGGAAACACCATATATTTT.

The chain is built from TRBV27 and TRBJ2-5; D is undetermined. CDR1 and CDR2 (germline): MNHEY, SMNVEV (reference sequence). CDR3 size: 11 residues. Trimming pared 7 bases from V and 4 bases from J, leaving 7 bases between. CDR3 in amino acids: CASTFGETQYF. DNA for the CDR3: TGTGCCAGCACCTTTGGAGAGACCCAGTACTTC.

The chain recombines TRBV6-5 with TRBJ1-4; 7 nucleotides match TRBD1. CDR3 length: 13 amino acids. The trim removed 6 bases at V and 2 bases at J, leaving 0 bases unmatched. The V gene's germline CDR1 is MNHEY and CDR2 SVGAGI. The CDR3 region is CASRDRTNEKLFF. The CDR3 DNA sequence: TGTGCCAGCAGGGACAGGACTAATGAAAAACTGTTTTTT.

V usage is TRBV15 and J usage is TRBJ2-5, with a tentative D call TRBD2 (5 bases). Trimming left V 1 base short and J 5 bases short, with 11 bases between. Germline V CDR1 and CDR2: LNHNV, YYDKDF (reference sequence). The CDR3 sequence is 14 residues long. The CDR3 is CATSRVLPGETQYF. The CDR3 DNA sequence: TGTGCCACCAGCAGAGTATTGCCGGGGGAGACCCAGTACTTC.

The chain links TRBV19 to TRBJ2-3; D unclear. V lost 4 bases and J 2 bases, leaving 1 base between the germline ends. This CDR3 is built from 11 residues. Germline loops: CDR1 LNHDA, CDR2 SQIVND (reference sequence). CDR3 nucleotide sequence: TGTGCCAGTAGTACCACAGATACGCAGTATTTT. Protein: CASSTTDTQYF.

This clone was counted once. The CDR3 sequence is CASSVYTGPNEKLFF. The DNA for the CDR3 is TGTGCCAGCAGTGTATATACAGGGCCCAATGAAAAACTGTTTTTT. The gene calls are TRBV25-1 and TRBJ1-4, with D possibly TRBD1 on 6 matching bases. V lost 4 bases to trimming and J lost 5 bases, with 14 bases between them. Germline CDR1 is MGHDK and CDR2 is SYGVNS. The CDR3 is 15 amino acids.

V is TRBV18 and J is TRBJ2-2; D remains ambiguous. The CDR3 has 14 residues. V was cut by 3 bases and J by 6 bases, with 11 bases left in between. The germline CDR1 and CDR2 sequences are KGHSH and LQKENI. CDR3 sequence (DNA): TGTGCCAGCTCACCGGGATCCATGGCCGGGGAGCTGTTTTTT. Protein product: CASSPGSMAGELFF.

The rearrangement links TRBV25-1 to TRBJ2-7, with 7 bases identical to TRBD2. Germline-derived CDR1 and CDR2 are MGHDK and SYGVNS. This CDR3 region has 13 residues. V shed 5 bases, J shed 2 bases, and the junction held 3 bases outside the gene matches. The CDR3 nucleotides read TGTGCCAGCAGTATTGGACTAGCCTACGAGCAGTACTTC. Translating gives CASSIGLAYEQYF.

This rearrangement joins TRBV3-1 (or the pseudogene TRBV3-2) to TRBJ2-7, with D maybe TRBD1 (6 bases). The CDR3 is made up of 13 amino acids. Germline V gives CDR1 LGHDT, CDR2 YNNKEL (reference sequence). Deletions cut 5 bases from V and 3 bases from J, with 11 bases between. CDR3 sequence reads: CASSNRAGYEQYF. The CDR3 region has the DNA TGTGCCAGCAGCAACAGGGCAGGCTACGAGCAGTACTTC.

The V gene is TRBV6-6, the J gene TRBJ1-4; D is uncertain. Looked up from germline, CDR1 is MNHNY and CDR2 is SVGAGI (reference sequence). Trimming pared 9 bases from V and 5 bases from J, leaving 19 bases between. The CDR3 loop spans 15 amino acids. CDR3 nucleotide sequence: TGTGCCAGACCACGGCGGAGGGTAATGAATGAAAAACTGTTTTTT. It yields the protein CARPRRRVMNEKLFF.

This clone was seen a single time. This chain joins TRBV5-1 and TRBJ2-7; the D gene is possibly TRBD1 (5 bases). With 1 base removed from V and 3 bases from J, the gap between germline ends came to 11 bases. CDR1 is SGHRS, CDR2 YFSETQ, per germline. The CDR3 covers 14 residues. The CDR3 loop is CASSLSTGSYEQYF. CDR3 nucleotide sequence: TGCGCCAGCAGCTTGAGCACAGGTAGCTACGAGCAGTACTTC.

This sequence joins TRBV20-1 and TRBJ2-3; D is uncertain. Between the trimmed V and J ends, which lost 4 bases and 7 bases, there was a span of 9 bases. CDR3 size: 11 residues. Germline CDR1 reads DFQATT; CDR2 reads SNEGSKA (reference sequence). The CDR3 here is CSAKPQNTQYF. The DNA of the CDR3 is TGCAGTGCTAAGCCCCAAAATACGCAGTATTTT.

V gene TRBV19 combines with J gene TRBJ2-3; TRBD1 might be the D (6 bases). Germline loops: CDR1 LNHDA, CDR2 SQIVND (reference sequence). The CDR3 length is 15 residues. V was cut by 0 bases and J by 2 bases, with 9 bases left in between. This CDR3 reads CASSIDDRITDTQYF. The CDR3 DNA reads as TGTGCCAGTAGTATAGATGACAGGATCACAGATACGCAGTATTTT.

The chain is built from TRBV7-9 and TRBJ2-7; TRBD2 matches at 9 bases. This CDR3 has 17 amino acids. V lost 5 bases and J lost 5; bases outside the gene matches: 16. The germline V gene has CDR1 SEHNR and CDR2 FQNEAQ (reference sequence). CDR3 nucleotide sequence: TGTGCCAGCAGCCTGAGGGGGGAGGTTGGACTAGCGAACGAGCAGTACTTC. The encoded protein is CASSLRGEVGLANEQYF.

The chain combines TRBV6-5 with TRBJ1-5; TRBD1 is a possible D gene (5 bases). V dropped 7 bases and J dropped 7 bases, with 14 bases sitting between them. CDR3 length: 13 residues. Germline assignment: CDR1 MNHEY and CDR2 SVGAGI. In nucleotides, the CDR3 is TGTGCCAGCAACCTCAGGGAAAAGCAGCCCCAGCATTTT. Amino acid sequence: CASNLREKQPQHF.

The CDR3: CASSPQRQVRAYEQYF. CDR3 nucleotides: TGCGCCAGCAGTCCACAGCGACAGGTTCGGGCCTACGAGCAGTACTTC. The chain recombines TRBV5-1 with TRBJ2-7; perhaps TRBD1 as D (6 bases). V shed 5 bases and J shed 2 bases, with 20 bases lying between them. This CDR3 contains 16 residues. The germline V gene has CDR1 SGHRS and CDR2 YFSETQ. The whole variable domain, remainder taken from reference TRBV5-1 and TRBJ2-7, is KAGVTQTPRYLIKTRGQQVTLSCSPISGHRSVSWYQQTPGQGLQFLFEYFSETQRNKGNFPGRFSGRQFSNSRSEMNVSTLELGDSALYLCASSPQRQVRAYEQYFGPGTRLTVT.

The chain combines TRBV2 with TRBJ2-3; 7 bases match TRBD1. V gave up 10 bases and J gave up 1 base; unmatched junction bases: 11. The CDR3 runs 15 residues. The germline gives CDR1 SNHLY, CDR2 FYNNEI. The CDR3 DNA reads as TGTGCCACCTCTCCGACAGGGATCGGCACAGATACGCAGTATTTT. This encodes CATSPTGIGTDTQYF.